A selection of T cell receptor beta chains follows, all from one sample in a study of T-cell memory formation after mild COVID-19. Using its own MiXCR run on the 5' RACE reads, TCRdb lists one record per CDR3 protein. The sample comprises 350,000 to 450,000 distinct CDR3 sequences, under 30% of which are singletons, and roughly 14% rests with the top ten. Specimen: PBMCs or a T cell subset sorted from them (not recorded which). The receptors were gathered from an adult woman who had mild COVID-19 (a few samples of this study predate the infection). Cell type and time point are not known. CDR3s include the opening cysteine and the closing phenylalanine or tryptophan. The D gene is left open where the match is weak. Expanded clones get a size class; other rows say once, few or many, or leave the size out.

j_gene | v_gene | abundance | d_gene | CDR3nt | CDR3aa
TRBJ2-2 | TRBV5-1 | NA | TRBD2 | TGCGCCAGCAGCTTGGGGACTAGCGGGAGCACCGGGGAGCTGTTTTTT | CASSLGTSGSTGELFF
TRBJ2-2 | TRBV7-3 | few | NA | TGTGCCAGCAGCTTAATCCGCGTCCCGGGGGGCCCTAACACCGGGGAGCTGTTTTTT | CASSLIRVPGGPNTGELFF
TRBJ2-7 | TRBV5-1 | few | NA | TGCGCCAGCAGCTTGGACCGCCGGGTGACCTCCTACGAGCAGTACTTC | CASSLDRRVTSYEQYF
TRBJ1-1 | TRBV20-1 | few | NA | TGCAGTGCTCCCTCCGGGACTACAAACACTGAAGCTTTCTTT | CSAPSGTTNTEAFF
TRBJ2-1 | TRBV2 | NA | TRBD1 | TGTGCCAGCAGGTACGACTGGGACAGCTCCTACAATGAGCAGTTCTTC | CASRYDWDSSYNEQFF
TRBJ2-5 | TRBV24-1 | few | TRBD1 | TGTGCCACCAGTGGCGGAAGGTCAGGGACAGGGCAAGAGACCCAGTACTTC | CATSGGRSGTGQETQYF
TRBJ2-3 | TRBV7-7 | NA | TRBD2 | TGTGCTAGCAGCGGGGGGGTTACAGATACGCAGTATTTT | CASSGGVTDTQYF
TRBJ1-2 | TRBV12-3/TRBV12-4 | NA | TRBD1 | TGTGCCAGCAGACTGACGGCAGGGGGCTTGAAGTATGGCTACACCTTC | CASRLTAGGLKYGYTF
TRBJ2-3 | TRBV11-2 | NA | NA | TGTGCCAGCAGCCCGCGCGAGGGACGCACAGATACGCAGTATTTT | CASSPREGRTDTQYF
TRBJ2-7 | TRBV5-1 | few | NA | TGCGCCAGCAGCTTGGGAGACAGACGCTACGAGCAGTACTTC | CASSLGDRRYEQYF
TRBJ2-7 | TRBV5-1 | NA | TRBD1 | TGCGCCAGCAGACTCGCGACAGGGTTGTCCCACGAGCAGTACTTC | CASRLATGLSHEQYF
TRBJ1-5 | TRBV20-1 | few | TRBD1 | TGCAGTGCCTTAAGACAGGGTGGCAATCAGCCCCAGCATTTT | CSALRQGGNQPQHF
TRBJ1-2 | TRBV5-4 | NA | NA | TGTGCCAGCAGCTTACGGGGCGTTACCCGTTATGGCTACACCTTC | CASSLRGVTRYGYTF
TRBJ2-7 | TRBV6-5 | once | TRBD1 | TGTGCCAGCAGTTACTCGGGACAGGGTCGTTTGCGGTCCTACGAGCAGTACTTC | CASSYSGQGRLRSYEQYF
TRBJ2-3 | TRBV7-2 | few | TRBD1 | TGTGCCAGCAGCCTGGGACAGTATTGGACAGATACGCAGTATTTT | CASSLGQYWTDTQYF
TRBJ2-3 | TRBV20-1 | few | NA | TGCAGTGCTATGGTCCCAGTCGCAGATACGCAGTATTTT | CSAMVPVADTQYF
TRBJ2-1 | TRBV5-1 | NA | NA | TGCGCCAGCAGCTTGATACTATCAAATGAGCAGTTCTTC | CASSLILSNEQFF
TRBJ2-2 | TRBV5-6 | few | TRBD1 | TGTGCCAGCAGCAGTGGGACAGGGTGGGGCACCGGGGAGCTGTTTTTT | CASSSGTGWGTGELFF
TRBJ2-3 | TRBV10-3 | once | TRBD2 | TGTGCCATCAGTTCCGCGGCTAGCGGGGGACCAGATACGCAGTATTTT | CAISSAASGGPDTQYF
TRBJ2-2 | TRBV29-1 | NA | NA | TGCAGCTTCAGTTTGGGGGCGTGGGGGACCGGGGAGCTGTTTTTT | CSFSLGAWGTGELFF
TRBJ1-1 | TRBV27 | few | TRBD1 | TGTGCCAGCAGTTTCTCGACAGGGGTTGAAGCTTTCTTT | CASSFSTGVEAFF
TRBJ2-1 | TRBV24-1 | NA | TRBD1 | TGTGCCACCAGTGATGGGGACAGGTACAATGAGCAGTTCTTC | CATSDGDRYNEQFF
TRBJ2-3 | TRBV15 | few | NA | TGTGCCACCAGCAGGGGCGGTGGTAGCACAGATACGCAGTATTTT | CATSRGGGSTDTQYF
TRBJ2-1 | TRBV30 | few | NA | TGTGCCTGGAGCCTCGGGGGGCTTTACAATGAGCAGTTCTTC | CAWSLGGLYNEQFF
TRBJ2-7 | TRBV6-5 | NA | NA | TGTGCCAGCAGTTACTCGTACAGGGCTGGCGAGCAGTACTTC | CASSYSYRAGEQYF